A selection of T cell receptor beta chains follows, all from one sample in a study of preoperative IRX-2 immunotherapy in early breast cancer. The repertoire was sequenced with immunoSEQ multiplex PCR; TCRdb's copy has only in-frame clones and lacks some. The profile shows around 57,000 clones, roughly 95% of them singletons. This sample was gathered from a patient treated with IRX-2 immunotherapy. These receptors all stem from a human donor with breast cancer. CDR3s include the opening cysteine and the closing phenylalanine or tryptophan. D genes are given only for firm matches. Clone size is not always given. Where it is, it says once, few, many or a class for expanded clones.

>TRBV7-3|NA|16|TRBJ2-3|TRBD2
CASTPGVGRGADTQYF
TGTGCCAGCACCCCGGGGGTGGGACGGGGGGCAGATACGCAGTATTTT
>TRBV19|NA|15|TRBJ2-5|NA
CASTYSGSSLETQYF
TGTGCCAGTACCTACTCAGGGTCTTCCTTGGAGACCCAGTACTTC
>TRBV28|NA|14|TRBJ2-1|TRBD2
CASLSGLEYNEQFF
TGTGCCAGCCTCTCGGGACTAGAATACAATGAGCAGTTCTTC
>TRBV6-5|once|11|TRBJ2-7|NA
CASSYNYEQYF
TGTGCCAGCAGTTACAACTACGAGCAGTACTTC
>TRBV7-9|NA|16|TRBJ2-4|NA
CASSSGAGLAKNIQYF
TGTGCCAGCAGCTCCGGGGCAGGGTTAGCCAAAAACATTCAGTACTTC
>TRBV5-1|NA|14|TRBJ2-2|TRBD1
CASRTGPGTGELFF
TGCGCCAGCAGGACAGGGCCGGGGACCGGGGAGCTGTTTTTT
>TRBV10-1|NA|11|TRBJ2-7|NA
CASSDPAGQYF
TGCGCCAGCAGTGATCCCGCCGGGCAGTACTTC
>TRBV9|NA|14|TRBJ2-1|TRBD2
CASSTLAGYNEQFF
TGTGCCAGCAGCACACTAGCGGGATACAATGAGCAGTTCTTC
>TRBV7-9|NA|13|TRBJ1-2|NA
CASSLRGRDGYTF
TGTGCCAGCAGCTTAAGGGGCAGGGATGGCTACACCTTC
>TRBV2|NA|14|TRBJ2-5|NA
CASSIQRSVWEQYF
TGTGCCAGCAGTATTCAGCGCTCTGTGTGGGAGCAGTACTTC
>TRBV28|NA|17|TRBJ2-3|TRBD2
CASSSTKAGGLTDTQYF
TGTGCCAGCAGTTCCACGAAGGCGGGGGGGCTCACAGATACGCAGTATTTT
>TRBV5-6|NA|16|TRBJ2-5|TRBD2
CASSLTPAGGRETQYF
TGTGCCAGCAGCTTAACCCCAGCGGGGGGGCGGGAGACCCAGTACTTC
>TRBV11-1|NA|13|TRBJ2-1|NA
CASSPSPGYEQFF
TGTGCCAGCAGCCCATCCCCTGGGTACGAGCAGTTCTTC
>TRBV13|NA|14|TRBJ1-1|TRBD1
CASSQISDRGPAFF
TGTGCCAGCAGCCAAATTTCCGACAGGGGGCCCGCTTTCTTT
>TRBV28|once|16|TRBJ2-2|NA
CASSGSGPQLPGELFF
TGTGCCAGCAGTGGTTCGGGGCCACAGCTCCCCGGGGAGCTGTTTTTT
>TRBV2|NA|11|TRBJ2-1|TRBD2
CASGTRGEQFF
TGTGCCAGCGGGACTAGAGGTGAGCAGTTCTTC
>TRBV19|NA|15|TRBJ1-2|NA
CASSISQSRGFGYTF
TGTGCCAGTAGTATAAGTCAAAGTCGTGGCTTTGGCTACACCTTC
>TRBV7-8|NA|14|TRBJ2-2|NA
CASSLTGSTGELFF
TGTGCCAGCAGCTTAACAGGGTCCACCGGGGAGCTGTTTTTT
>TRBV5-4|NA|16|TRBJ2-1|TRBD2
CASSLYAGVSYNEQFF
TGTGCCAGCAGCTTGTATGCGGGGGTCTCCTACAATGAGCAGTTCTTC
>TRBV2|NA|14|TRBJ2-5|TRBD1
CASSNRGSGETQYF
TGTGCCAGCAGTAACAGGGGATCTGGAGAGACCCAGTACTTC
>TRBV9|NA|18|TRBJ2-3|TRBD2
CASSERLAGVAVTDTQYF
TGTGCCAGCAGCGAGCGACTAGCGGGAGTTGCCGTCACAGATACGCAGTATTTT
>TRBV5-1|NA|15|TRBJ1-1|TRBD1
CASSLSAGQQTEAFF
TGCGCCAGCAGCTTGTCAGCGGGACAGCAGACTGAAGCTTTCTTT
>TRBV2|NA|12|TRBJ2-1|NA
CASSDAANEQFF
TGTGCCAGCAGTGATGCAGCAAACGAGCAGTTCTTC
>TRBV9|NA|13|TRBJ2-3|NA
CASSGSPPNTQYF
TGTGCCAGCAGCGGCTCACCCCCGAATACGCAGTATTTT
>TRBV28|NA|11|TRBJ1-1|NA
CASCRHLEAFF
TGTGCCAGCTGTCGACACCTTGAAGCTTTCTTT
>TRBV27|once|14|TRBJ1-1|NA
CASSFSPRYTEAFF
TGTGCCAGCAGTTTCAGCCCTCGGTACACTGAAGCTTTCTTT
>TRBV11-3|NA|16|TRBJ2-2|TRBD2
CASSLITGGNTGELFF
TGTGCCAGCAGCCTAATAACGGGAGGTAACACCGGGGAGCTGTTTTTT
>TRBV7-9|NA|14|TRBJ2-5|NA
CASSSVSRAETQYF
TGTGCCAGCAGCTCGGTATCCCGGGCAGAGACCCAGTACTTC
>TRBV7-8|NA|17|TRBJ1-1|NA
CASSLPHRDPGSTEAFF
TGTGCCAGCAGCTTACCCCACCGGGACCCAGGGAGCACTGAAGCTTTCTTT
>TRBV19|once|15|TRBJ2-1|NA
CASSIGYRGYNEQFF
TGTGCCAGTAGTATAGGATACAGAGGCTACAATGAGCAGTTCTTC
>TRBV28|NA|13|TRBJ2-7|TRBD1
CASSLYRGYEQYF
TGTGCCAGCAGTTTATACAGGGGCTACGAGCAGTACTTC
>TRBV5-1|NA|17|TRBJ2-2|NA
CASSLSPGTKFTGELFF
TGCGCCAGCAGCTTGTCACCCGGGACCAAGTTCACCGGGGAGCTGTTTTTT
>TRBV27|NA|19|TRBJ2-7|TRBD2
CASRSLGTAGTSGPYEQYF
TGTGCCAGCAGGTCGCTTGGGACAGCCGGGACTAGCGGACCCTACGAGCAGTACTTC
>TRBV21-1|NA|17|TRBJ1-2|NA
CASSKAEGGGPNYGYTF
TGTGCCAGCAGCAAAGCAGAGGGTGGGGGGCCTAACTATGGCTACACCTTC
>TRBV6-6|once|14|TRBJ2-5|TRBD2
CASSILREGETQYF
TGTGCCAGCAGTATTCTCCGGGAGGGAGAGACCCAGTACTTC
>TRBV6-1|NA|15|TRBJ1-2|NA
CASTPLGGRTHGYTF
TGTGCCAGCACCCCCCTTGGAGGCCGGACCCATGGCTACACCTTC
>TRBV19|NA|14|TRBJ2-2|NA
CASNLGDVTGELFF
TGTGCCAGTAATCTGGGTGATGTTACCGGGGAGCTGTTTTTT
>TRBV11-2|NA|15|TRBJ2-4|TRBD1
CASSYGTGRGNIQYF
TGTGCCAGCAGCTACGGGACAGGGAGAGGAAACATTCAGTACTTC
>TRBV9|NA|14|TRBJ2-5|NA
CASSVHGAQETQYF
TGTGCCAGCAGCGTACATGGGGCCCAAGAGACCCAGTACTTC
>TRBV27|NA|14|TRBJ2-1|NA
CASSTGLPYNEQFF
TGTGCCAGCAGTACCGGTCTGCCCTACAATGAGCAGTTCTTC
>TRBV10-3|NA|11|TRBJ1-1|NA
CAILVNTEAFF
TGTGCCATCCTTGTGAACACTGAAGCTTTCTTT
>TRBV7-9|NA|12|TRBJ1-5|NA
CASSLADQPQHF
TGTGCCAGCAGCTTAGCGGATCAGCCCCAGCATTTT
>TRBV4-2|NA|16|TRBJ2-3|TRBD1
CASSQRGGGEADTQYF
TGTGCCAGCAGCCAAAGAGGGGGCGGCGAGGCAGATACGCAGTATTTT
>TRBV4-2|NA|16|TRBJ2-5|TRBD1
CASSQNTGGSQETQYF
TGTGCCAGCAGCCAAAATACAGGGGGCTCGCAAGAGACCCAGTACTTC
>TRBV7-9|NA|15|TRBJ2-2|TRBD1
CASSFDRGGPGELFF
TGTGCCAGCAGCTTCGACAGGGGGGGACCCGGGGAGCTGTTTTTT
>TRBV6-1|NA|15|TRBJ2-7|NA
CASSDAGGGRDEQYF
TGTGCCAGCAGTGACGCAGGCGGAGGCCGAGACGAGCAGTACTTC
>TRBV6-5|NA|16|TRBJ2-5|NA
CASSYSTGGRKETQYF
TGTGCCAGCAGTTACTCCACCGGGGGGCGGAAAGAGACCCAGTACTTC
>TRBV6-6|NA|13|TRBJ2-1|NA
CASSYRGADEQFF
TGTGCCAGCAGTTATCGGGGGGCTGATGAGCAGTTCTTC
>TRBV4-3|NA|18|TRBJ2-2|TRBD2
CASSQDWPSGAGTGELFF
TGCGCCAGCAGCCAAGATTGGCCTAGCGGGGCAGGCACCGGGGAGCTGTTTTTT
>TRBV6-1|NA|15|TRBJ2-7|NA
CASSEPRQAAEEQYF
TGTGCCAGCAGTGAACCTCGACAGGCCGCGGAAGAGCAGTACTTC
>TRBV2|NA|14|TRBJ2-3|NA
CASHARAPGDTQYF
TGTGCTAGCCATGCGCGGGCACCCGGGGATACGCAGTATTTT
>TRBV9|NA|14|TRBJ1-4|NA
CASSVAQGPEKLFF
TGTGCCAGCAGCGTAGCCCAGGGTCCCGAAAAACTGTTTTTT
>TRBV11-2|once|17|TRBJ2-3|NA
CASSFLRRGTSTDTQYF
TGTGCCAGCAGCTTCCTCAGGCGAGGCACTAGCACAGATACGCAGTATTTT
>TRBV19|NA|13|TRBJ1-1|NA
CASVQGVDTEAFF
TGTGCCAGTGTACAGGGTGTAGACACTGAAGCTTTCTTT
>TRBV4-2|NA|16|TRBJ2-2|NA
CASSQAPGTHTGELFF
TGTGCCAGCAGCCAAGCCCCCGGGACTCACACCGGGGAGCTGTTTTTT